A selection of T cell receptor beta chains follows, all from one sample in a study of PD-1 blockade in classical Hodgkin lymphoma. Produced via immunoSEQ multiplex PCR; TCRdb's table is partial and in-frame only. The sample consists of roughly 32,000 clones, 65% to 90% of them appearing once. The specimen was peripheral blood mononuclear cells (PBMCs), collected at baseline. The origin of the receptors is a human donor with classical Hodgkin lymphoma. Each CDR3 is given without its conserved first and last residue.

j_call: TRBJ1-3; v_call: TRBV9; cdr3_aa: ASSVQSAGNTIY
j_call: TRBJ2-7; v_call: TRBV6-5; cdr3_aa: ASSYSIGGSYEQY
j_call: TRBJ2-1; v_call: TRBV27; cdr3_aa: ASSQGGEQF
j_call: TRBJ1-4; v_call: TRBV29-1; cdr3_aa: SVARGQGSTNEKLF
j_call: TRBJ2-7; v_call: TRBV5-1; cdr3_aa: ASSSQVPSYEQY
j_call: TRBJ1-3; v_call: TRBV27; cdr3_aa: ASSSGNTIY
j_call: TRBJ1-5; v_call: TRBV10-3; cdr3_aa: AISVGRGDQQPQH
j_call: TRBJ2-1; v_call: TRBV7-2; cdr3_aa: ASSREAYNEQF
j_call: TRBJ1-5; v_call: TRBV18; cdr3_aa: ASSPRQPQNQPQH
j_call: TRBJ1-5; v_call: TRBV2; cdr3_aa: ASRSGNQGNQPQH
j_call: TRBJ2-2; v_call: TRBV5-6; cdr3_aa: ASSLDSTPTGELF
j_call: TRBJ1-2; v_call: TRBV7-2; cdr3_aa: ASSLPAGYGYT
j_call: TRBJ2-2; v_call: TRBV18; cdr3_aa: ASSPPGKVAGELF
j_call: TRBJ2-3; v_call: TRBV29-1; cdr3_aa: SVAGQASSTDTQY
j_call: TRBJ1-4; v_call: TRBV7-9; cdr3_aa: ASSLGQGDQNEKLF
j_call: TRBJ2-1; v_call: TRBV7-2; cdr3_aa: ASGWAASSYNEQF
j_call: TRBJ2-2; v_call: TRBV4-3; cdr3_aa: ASSQEGRNTGELF
j_call: TRBJ2-3; v_call: TRBV7-2; cdr3_aa: ASSPRNTDTQY
j_call: TRBJ2-5; v_call: TRBV27; cdr3_aa: ASSSVRGLRETQY
j_call: TRBJ1-1; v_call: TRBV6-1; cdr3_aa: ASRSTGNTEAF
j_call: TRBJ1-3; v_call: TRBV6-5; cdr3_aa: ASSDTVSGNTIY
j_call: TRBJ1-1; v_call: TRBV7-9; cdr3_aa: ASSLAENTEAF
j_call: TRBJ1-5; v_call: TRBV28; cdr3_aa: ASSFSSNQPQH
j_call: TRBJ1-2; v_call: TRBV6-1; cdr3_aa: ASSEGQDYGYT
j_call: TRBJ1-2; v_call: TRBV6-1; cdr3_aa: ARETGGFSPGYT
j_call: TRBJ1-2; v_call: TRBV28; cdr3_aa: ASSPDRDYGYT
j_call: TRBJ2-3; v_call: TRBV23-1; cdr3_aa: ASSPRDRGRFSDTQY
j_call: TRBJ2-7; v_call: TRBV19; cdr3_aa: ASSIDSLYEQY
j_call: TRBJ2-1; v_call: TRBV7-5; cdr3_aa: ARSPRLAGAYNEQF
j_call: TRBJ1-1; v_call: TRBV2; cdr3_aa: ASSRDPDTEAF
j_call: TRBJ2-1; v_call: TRBV29-1; cdr3_aa: SVGGLAGPFSYNEQF
j_call: TRBJ2-5; v_call: TRBV5-1; cdr3_aa: ASSLRNGPQETQY
j_call: TRBJ2-5; v_call: TRBV11-3; cdr3_aa: ASSLDGRAQY
j_call: TRBJ1-2; v_call: TRBV27; cdr3_aa: ASSLSGVGYT
j_call: TRBJ2-3; v_call: TRBV5-1; cdr3_aa: ASFSGQDTDTQY
j_call: TRBJ1-1; v_call: TRBV6-6; cdr3_aa: ASSPQGARNTEAF
j_call: TRBJ2-1; v_call: TRBV5-3; cdr3_aa: ARSLEDGDYNEQF
j_call: TRBJ2-7; v_call: TRBV6-1; cdr3_aa: ASSEGNRGKY
j_call: TRBJ2-5; v_call: TRBV7-3; cdr3_aa: ASSLSGGSLETQY
j_call: TRBJ1-2; v_call: TRBV10-3; cdr3_aa: AISPLGTGYGYT
j_call: TRBJ1-1; v_call: TRBV7-3; cdr3_aa: ASSPSVVNTEAF
j_call: TRBJ1-4; v_call: TRBV5-5; cdr3_aa: ASSAALNEKLF
j_call: TRBJ1-4; v_call: TRBV4-1; cdr3_aa: ASSQGGVLEKLF
j_call: TRBJ1-1; v_call: TRBV7-2; cdr3_aa: ASSTGAATVAF
j_call: TRBJ2-7; v_call: TRBV29-1; cdr3_aa: SVGTGGTGEQY
j_call: TRBJ2-5; v_call: TRBV19; cdr3_aa: ASSMGGTGGLETQY
j_call: TRBJ2-5; v_call: TRBV7-6; cdr3_aa: ASSLRWGETQY
j_call: TRBJ1-1; v_call: TRBV6-5; cdr3_aa: ASTERGGTEAF